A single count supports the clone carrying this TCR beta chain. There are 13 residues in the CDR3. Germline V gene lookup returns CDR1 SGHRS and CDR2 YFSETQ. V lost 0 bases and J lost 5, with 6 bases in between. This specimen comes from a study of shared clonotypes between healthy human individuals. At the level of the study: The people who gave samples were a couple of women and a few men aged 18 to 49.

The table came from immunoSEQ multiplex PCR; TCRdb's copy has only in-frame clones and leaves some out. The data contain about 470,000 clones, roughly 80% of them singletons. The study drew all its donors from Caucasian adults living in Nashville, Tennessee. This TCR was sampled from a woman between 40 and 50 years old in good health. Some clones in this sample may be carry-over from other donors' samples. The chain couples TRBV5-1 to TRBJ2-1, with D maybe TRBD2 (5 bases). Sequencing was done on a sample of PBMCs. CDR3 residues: CASSLDGNNEQFF. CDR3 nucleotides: TGCGCCAGCAGCTTGGACGGGAACAATGAGCAGTTCTTC.